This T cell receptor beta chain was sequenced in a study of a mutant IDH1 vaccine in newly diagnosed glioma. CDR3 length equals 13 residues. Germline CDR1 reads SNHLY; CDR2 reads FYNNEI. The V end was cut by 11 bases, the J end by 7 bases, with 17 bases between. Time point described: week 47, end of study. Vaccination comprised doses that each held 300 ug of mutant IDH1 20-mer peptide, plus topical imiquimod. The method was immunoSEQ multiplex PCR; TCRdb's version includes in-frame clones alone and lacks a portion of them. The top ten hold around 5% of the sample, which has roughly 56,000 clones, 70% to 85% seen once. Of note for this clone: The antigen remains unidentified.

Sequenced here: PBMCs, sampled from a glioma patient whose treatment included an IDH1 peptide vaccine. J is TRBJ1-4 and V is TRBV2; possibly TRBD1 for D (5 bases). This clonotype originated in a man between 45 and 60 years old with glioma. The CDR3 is CAGRTGTGEKLFF. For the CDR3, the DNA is TGTGCCGGACGGACGGGGACGGGTGAAAAACTGTTTTTT.